A single sample gave rise to the 17 T cell receptor beta chains below, sequenced in a study of cytomegalovirus exposure and HLA in healthy donors. In the PCR, 60 Vbeta and 13 Jbeta primers were used. Repertoires were generated with immunoSEQ multiplex PCR, while TCRdb's copy carries only in-frame clones and drops some. The table has roughly 180,000 clones, more than 65% seen once. The specimen was PBMCs. Every receptor here comes from a man in his thirties or forties in good health and CMV-seronegative.

The rearrangement uses TRBV18 and TRBJ2-1; a possible D gene is TRBD2 (5 bases). Germline lookup yields CDR1 KGHSH and CDR2 LQKENI. This CDR3 spans 14 amino acids. V was shortened by 3 bases and J by 9 bases, with 15 bases between the two germline ends. The CDR3 region is CASSPDQASREQFF. The CDR3 DNA is TGTGCCAGCTCACCGGATCAGGCTAGCCGTGAGCAGTTCTTC.

This clone was seen only a few times. The chain uses TRBV4-3 and TRBJ2-7; 7 bases align to TRBD1. Trimming at V came to 3 bases and at J to 1 base, leaving 6 bases not matched to a gene. Germline CDR1 LGHNA, CDR2 YSLEER. CDR3 length equals 15 residues. CDR3 loop: CASSQAPGQSYEQYF. DNA for the CDR3: TGCGCCAGCAGCCAGGCCCCGGGACAGTCCTACGAGCAGTACTTC.

The chain combines TRBV9 with TRBJ2-2; 11 nucleotides agree with TRBD2. The length of the CDR3 is 15 residues. CDR1 SGDLS and CDR2 YYNGEE come from the germline V gene. The V gene end was trimmed by 4 bases and the J gene end by 4 bases; junction bases not matched to a gene: 3. Here the CDR3 DNA reads TGTGCCAGCAGCCCCACTAGCGGGGGCACCGGGGAGCTGTTTTTT. Translating it yields CASSPTSGGTGELFF.

The chain is built from TRBV5-1 and TRBJ2-5, with D possibly being TRBD1 (6 bases). The germline gives CDR1 SGHRS, CDR2 YFSETQ. CDR3 size: 15 residues. The ends were cut back, 6 bases at V and 0 bases at J, with 15 bases in the middle. CDR3 region: CASTLQGTYQETQYF. Written as DNA, the CDR3 is TGCGCCAGCACCCTACAGGGAACGTACCAAGAGACCCAGTACTTC.

The table lists this clone with a count of one. This chain uses TRBV19 with TRBJ2-2; no firm D call. The ends were cut back, 0 bases at V and 0 bases at J, with 5 bases in the middle. In germline, CDR1 is LNHDA, CDR2 SQIVND (reference sequence). The CDR3 runs to 15 residues. CDR3 sequence: CASSIEAANTGELFF. CDR3 nucleotides: TGTGCCAGTAGTATAGAGGCAGCGAACACCGGGGAGCTGTTTTTT.

The rearrangement uses TRBV7-2 and TRBJ2-3; D might be TRBD2 (8 bases). The CDR3 is made up of 15 amino acids. V shed 5 bases and J shed 4 bases, with 16 bases lying between them. Germline V CDR1 and CDR2: SGHTA, FQGNSA. The CDR3 DNA follows: TGTGCCAGCAGCGAGGGACTAGGGGGCCCAGATACGCAGTATTTT. Encoded protein: CASSEGLGGPDTQYF.

In this sample, this clone turned up a few times. The CDR3 DNA reads TGTGCCTGGACAGGAGTCCACAGGGCTACCGGGGAGCTGTTTTTT. Translation: CAWTGVHRATGELFF. The chain joins TRBV30 to TRBJ2-2; tentative D call: TRBD1 (6 bases). The length of the CDR3 is 15 residues. CDR1 is GTSNPN and CDR2 is SVGIG in the germline V gene (reference sequence). V was shortened by 4 bases and J by 5 bases, with 17 bases between the two germline ends.

This clone came up a few times. The CDR3 sequence: CASSLSKRGSTGELFF. The CDR3 DNA reads TGTGCCAGCAGTTTATCTAAGCGGGGGAGCACCGGGGAGCTGTTTTTT. The J gene is TRBJ2-2, the V gene TRBV27; 8 bases line up with TRBD2. Germline CDR1 and CDR2: MNHEY and SMNVEV (reference sequence). The J segment lost 4 bases and the V segment lost 0 bases, leaving 4 bases of the junction unmatched. The CDR3 totals 16 residues.

V usage is TRBV7-3 and J usage is TRBJ2-2; unclear D gene. Germline CDR1 is SGHTA and CDR2 is FQGTGA. Trimming took 5 bases from V and 0 from J, leaving 7 bases between them. This CDR3 is built from 14 residues. The CDR3: CASSQQPNTGELFF. CDR3 DNA sequence: TGTGCCAGCAGCCAACAGCCGAACACCGGGGAGCTGTTTTTT.

In its sample, this clone was seen once. The sample holds other DNA sequences that translate to the same CDR3. The chain links TRBV5-4 to TRBJ2-1; 9 nucleotides line up with TRBD2. V lost 5 bases and J lost 2; bases outside the gene matches: 5. The length of the CDR3 is 15 residues. Germline CDR1 SGHNT, CDR2 YYREEE (reference sequence). The CDR3 region has the DNA TGTGCCAGCAGTTCAGGCGGGGGGGCCTACAATGAGCAGTTCTTC. Translated: CASSSGGGAYNEQFF.

V usage is TRBV7-9 and J usage is TRBJ2-7; the match to TRBD1 covers 9 bases. V shed 8 bases, J shed 1 base, and the junction held 9 bases outside the gene matches. The germline CDR1 and CDR2 sequences are SEHNR and FQNEAQ (reference sequence). This CDR3 comprises 15 residues. The CDR3 DNA reads as TGTGCCAGCGCATTAGCCGGGACAGGGTCCTACGAGCAGTACTTC. Amino acids: CASALAGTGSYEQYF.

The rearrangement links TRBV13 to TRBJ1-3; D not resolved. The V end was cut by 0 bases, the J end by 0 bases, with 6 bases between. The germline CDR1 and CDR2 sequences are PRHDT and FYEKMQ (reference sequence). This CDR3 has 15 amino acids. CDR3 sequence reads: CASSLGQSSGNTIYF. In DNA, the CDR3 is TGTGCCAGCAGCTTAGGACAGAGCTCTGGAAACACCATATATTTT. Together with reference TRBV13 and TRBJ1-3, the CDR3 gives the full variable domain: AAGVIQSPRHLIKEKRETATLKCYPIPRHDTVYWYQQGPGQDPQFLISFYEKMQSDKGSIPDRFSAQQFSDYHSELNMSSLELGDSALYFCASSLGQSSGNTIYFGEGSWLTVV.

This chain connects TRBV10-1 to TRBJ1-6; 8 nucleotides line up with TRBD1. Trimming cost V 6 bases and J 6 bases; bases outside gene matches: 4. This CDR3 region has 14 residues. CDR1 is WNHNN, CDR2 SYGVQD, per germline (reference sequence). The CDR3: CASSPTGVNSPLHF. The DNA for the CDR3 is TGCGCCAGCAGCCCGACAGGGGTTAATTCACCCCTCCACTTT.

This clone was counted a few times. The chain combines TRBV5-5 with TRBJ1-5, with 11 bases that match TRBD1. This CDR3 contains 16 residues. V lost 4 bases to trimming and J lost 5 bases; unmatched junction nucleotides: 8. Germline lookup yields CDR1 SGHKS and CDR2 YYEKEE (reference sequence). CDR3 DNA sequence: TGTGCCAGCAGCCTTGGACAGGGGGCGTTGGATCAGCCCCAGCATTTT. As protein: CASSLGQGALDQPQHF.

The chain has TRBV6-4 and TRBJ1-2, with TRBD1 matching 8 bases. Germline loops: CDR1 MRHNA, CDR2 SNTAGT. Trimming removed 6 bases from V and 1 base from J; junction bases left unmatched: 7. This CDR3 contains 15 residues. CDR3 protein: CASSAGTGGNYGYTF. The DNA of the CDR3 is TGTGCCAGCAGCGCTGGGACAGGCGGTAACTATGGCTACACCTTC.

The genes are TRBV9 and TRBJ1-4; 8 bases match TRBD1. The ends lost 4 bases at V and 0 bases at J; junction bases unmatched: 11. The CDR3 spans 18 residues. Germline V gene sequence: CDR1 SGDLS, CDR2 YYNGEE. For the CDR3, the DNA is TGTGCCAGCAGCCCAATAGGGGACAGGAGAGCAACTAATGAAAAACTGTTTTTT. Translated: CASSPIGDRRATNEKLFF.

The rearrangement uses TRBV6-1 and TRBJ1-2, with D perhaps matching TRBD1 (6 bases). Trimming removed 4 bases from V and 4 bases from J, with 10 bases in between. The germline gives CDR1 MNHNS, CDR2 SASEGT. This CDR3 is 13 amino acids long. CDR3 sequence: CASSVDRIYGYTF. The CDR3 bases are TGTGCCAGCAGTGTTGACAGGATCTATGGCTACACCTTC.